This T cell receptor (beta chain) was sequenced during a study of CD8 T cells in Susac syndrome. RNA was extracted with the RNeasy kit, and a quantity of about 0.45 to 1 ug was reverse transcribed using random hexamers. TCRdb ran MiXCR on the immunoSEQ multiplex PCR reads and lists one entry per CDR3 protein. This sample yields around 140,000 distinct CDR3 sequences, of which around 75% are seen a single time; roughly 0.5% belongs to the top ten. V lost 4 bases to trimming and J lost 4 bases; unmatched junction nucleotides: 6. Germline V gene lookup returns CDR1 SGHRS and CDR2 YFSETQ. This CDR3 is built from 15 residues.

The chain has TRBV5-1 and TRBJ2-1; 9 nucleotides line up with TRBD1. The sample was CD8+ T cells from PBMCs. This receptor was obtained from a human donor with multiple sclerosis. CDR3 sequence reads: CASSTTGGRYNEQFF. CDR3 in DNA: TGCGCCAGCAGCACCACAGGGGGCCGATACAATGAGCAGTTCTTC.